The clone carrying this TCR beta chain was seen a handful of times. The target antigen is unknown. More than 9.5 ml fresh peripheral blood yielded the PBMCs. The sample comes from a study of T cells in Graves' hyperthyroidism and ophthalmopathy. The CDR3 regions of TCR beta were amplified from RNA transcripts. The HTBI set primed first-round TCR CDR3 RT-PCR. Via MiXCR, TCRdb re-called the multiplex PCR reads, giving one row per CDR3 protein. The profile shows about 520,000 distinct CDR3 sequences, around 22% of them singletons. V lost 4 bases and J lost 11, with 20 bases in between. This CDR3 has 14 amino acids. Overall study findings and caveats: Classification by a 13 V-J model distinguished ophthalmopathy from stable hyperthyroidism.

The V gene is TRBV12-3 or TRBV12-4, the J gene TRBJ1-1; D is possibly TRBD1 (5 bases). The specimen was blood. The TCR sequence derives from a woman aged 25 to 39 with Graves' ophthalmopathy. CDR3 in amino acids: CASSSQGDSEMAFF. The CDR3 region has the DNA TGTGCCAGCAGTTCCCAGGGAGACAGCGAGATGGCTTTCTTT.